This T cell receptor beta chain was recovered during a study of blood T cell repertoires in COVID-19. Study background: Collection of acute and convalescent COVID-19 samples took place in the United States, Italy and Spain. The cDNA or gDNA used as material had been derived from T cells, B-cell-depleted T cells, or PBMCs.

Original analysis: Amplifying reference gene primers gave estimates of nucleated cell counts. The method was immunoSEQ multiplex PCR; TCRdb's version includes in-frame clones alone and lacks a portion of them. V, J and clone size are those of that table, while D and trimming were read from the DNA. The sample records around 150,000 clones, 76% being singletons. The CDR3 has 15 residues. The germline V gene encodes CDR1 SGHNT and CDR2 YENEEA. V shed 0 bases and J shed 8 bases, with 15 bases lying between them. Sequences were obtained from peripheral blood. V usage is TRBV11-3 and J usage is TRBJ2-3; D unresolved. This TCR came from a woman aged 80 or over with acute or convalescent COVID-19. The CDR3 region has the DNA TGTGCCAGCAGCTTAGAGGGTAGTTCCGGCGGTACGCAGTATTTT. Protein: CASSLEGSSGGTQYF. The full variable domain, in which reference TRBV11-3 and TRBJ2-3 provide the parts outside the CDR3, is EAGVVQSPRYKIIEKKQPVAFWCNPISGHNTLYWYLQNLGQGPELLIRYENEEAVDDSQLPKDRFSAERLKGVDSTLKIQPAELGDSAVYLCASSLEGSSGGTQYFGPGTRLTVL.